This T cell receptor (beta chain) appears in the sequencing data of a study of T cell responses to AZD1222 COVID-19 vaccine. The CDR3 runs 15 residues. Per the germline V gene, CDR1 is SGHTA and CDR2 is FQGNSA. V was cut by 2 bases and J by 5 bases, with 16 bases left in between. The assay was immunoSEQ multiplex PCR, and TCRdb's table has in-frame clones only and misses some. The sample yields tens of thousands of clones, around 86% seen once. As regards this clone: Its target is unknown.

Study-wide results and caveats: Two AZD1222 doses significantly raised spike-specific TCR breadth and depth over controls. Baseline seropositivity occurred in only six AZD1222 recipients. The CD4 TCRs associated with vaccination extended across spike and predominated at 160-218 and 743-854. Sampled repertoires all dated from after the peak T cell response.

The receptor was isolated from an adult who received the AZD1222 COVID-19 vaccine. The chain uses TRBV7-2 and TRBJ2-7; tentatively, D is TRBD2 (5 bases). The starting material was peripheral blood, obtained 28 days after the second AZD1222 dose. CDR3 bases: TGTGCCAGCAGCTTAAGGAGCGGCGGCACCCACGAGCAGTACTTC. Translating it yields CASSLRSGGTHEQYF.